This TCR beta chain was documented in a study of vaccination and CD4 T cells after COVID-19. Unmatched junction bases numbered 8, after V lost 3 bases and J lost 5 bases. Germline V lookup: CDR1 LNHDA, CDR2 SQIVND (reference sequence). The CDR3 extends over 15 amino acids. Cultured CD4+ T cells had their DNA profiled by the Oncomine TCR Beta short-read assay. TCRdb recomputed calls from the PCR reads with MiXCR, one row per CDR3 protein. The sample lists about 23,000 distinct CDR3 sequences; around two fifths were seen once. Time point denoted: late sampling 161 to 241 days after vaccination in a few convalescent patients. Noted treatment: approximately nine-day PBMC culture with coronavirus spike peptide pools or control peptides (ViraFEST assay). As regards this clonotype: The antigen is unknown.

The rearrangement links TRBV19 to TRBJ2-3; 7 bases fit TRBD1. The material was CD4+ T cells from blood, cultured in vitro, obtained about 7 months after SARS-CoV-2 vaccination. The sequence was collected from a human donor who had recovered from COVID-19. CDR3 DNA sequence: TGTGCCAGTAGTATTAGACAGGGCCGGCGAGATACGCAGTATTTT. It encodes CASSIRQGRRDTQYF.